Reported below is one TCR beta chain. Its antigen remains undetermined. Base qualities are not at hand, and no much larger clone is one base apart. The data were obtained in a study of OX40 agonist ivuxolimab in advanced cancers. Turning to the overall study: Ivuxolimab was an agonistic, fully human IgG2 monoclonal antibody directed against OX40 (CD134), a costimulatory receptor. Intravenous ivuxolimab was administered to patients every 2 weeks at six dose levels: 0.01, 0.1, 0.3, 1.5, 3 and 10 mg/kg. Of the roughly 54 dose-escalation patients, hepatocellular carcinoma was present in about 19, melanoma in around 15, renal cell carcinoma in 9 and head and neck cancer in 9. A male proportion of roughly 80% and a mean age of about 60 years, ranging from 23 to 79, were recorded for the dose-escalation cohort. Prior anti-PD-1, anti-PD-L1 or anti-CTLA-4 therapy was permitted, and approximately 40% of dose-escalation patients had received checkpoint inhibitors. Partial responses were achieved by three dose-escalation patients, of whom one had hepatocellular carcinoma and two had cutaneous melanoma. The purpose of peripheral TCRbeta sequencing was to test whether ivuxolimab changed TCR sequence diversity and led to clonal T-cell expansion. The paper describes the monotherapy dose-escalation part (N of about 57 patients) of the phase I trial of ivuxolimab. What the research found in general, with its limitations: Low levels of normalized T-cell clonal expansion were also seen in some patients who did not respond. After ivuxolimab, expanded clones were on average more numerous among CD8+ T cells than among CD4+ T cells. At doses of 0.1 to 3.0 mg/kg, clonal expansion of both CD4+ and CD8+ blood T cells was observed from baseline to week 6. In the 0.1-3.0 mg/kg groups, partial responders were among the patients with the lowest normalized peripheral clonal expansion, particularly in CD8+ T cells. The antigen specificity of the peripheral T cells that underwent clonal expansion was not determined.

For sequencing of the TCRbeta CDR3 region, genomic DNA was extracted from the sorted cells. The immunoSEQ Assay was used for sequencing of TCRbeta CDR3 regions. TCRdb retrieved this table from immuneACCESS and kept in-frame rearrangements only. Not all clones are present; in checked studies, unresolved V genes account for under half, and no reason is known for the remainder. The sample table contains tens of thousands of clones; only one count was recorded for about 87% of them. The ten most abundant clones make up roughly 1% of the sample. Reading the germline V gene gives CDR1 MNHNS and CDR2 SASEGT. Ends trimmed: V by 6 bases, J by 3 bases; bases unmatched to a gene: 5. From the cysteine up to the phenylalanine, the CDR3 has a length of 14 residues. CDR3 DNA is the only sequence kept; it has 42 bases, read in frame from the first base. The trial excluded patients who had a history of autoimmune disease or who were on systemic immunosuppression. Peripheral blood for TCR sequencing was collected from all dose cohorts at baseline, on cycle 4 day 1, and on cycle 7 day 1. The samples were taken from a phase I, first-in-human, multicenter, open-label dose-escalation trial of ivuxolimab. Adults with locally advanced or metastatic melanoma, renal cell carcinoma, hepatocellular carcinoma or head and neck squamous cell carcinoma were enrolled in the trial. CD4+ and CD8+ T cells were sorted separately from peripheral blood before TCR sequencing.

The receptor chain draws on TRBV6-1 and TRBJ1-5, and TRBD1 matches 7 of the central bases. This specimen was CD4+ or CD8+ T cells sorted from blood, taken in a trial of the OX40 agonist ivuxolimab. This TCR was recovered from an adult with an advanced solid tumor such as melanoma, head and neck, liver or kidney cancer. The DNA is TGTGCCAGCAGGGCCGACAGGGTCAATCAGCCCCAGCATTTT. Its coded protein is CASRADRVNQPQHF.